The clone carrying this TCR beta chain occurred a few times. This record comes from a study of human T cells and chemical hapten exposure. Per the study methods: Sequenced samples showed a median of around 93,000 TCRs each, with counts running from about 20,000 to 690,000. One entry per CDR3 protein results from TCRdb running MiXCR on the RACE reads. The V and J calls, along with clone size, are taken from TCRdb and not from the paper's own processing. This repertoire shows over 55,000 distinct CDR3 sequences, 11% found once; its top ten account for 1.4%. Time point specified: patch test 3, about 24 weeks after DPC sensitization. Treatment reported: therapeutic diphenylcyclopropenone sensitization with weekly scalp DPC. Germline CDR1 is SNHLY and CDR2 is FYNNEI. The CDR3 is 14 amino acids. J gave up 7 bases and V 6 bases, and 6 bases lay outside the gene matches.

Specimen: whole blood, collected in connection with sensitization to the hapten diphenylcyclopropenone (DPC). The chain joins TRBV2 to TRBJ1-6, with 7 bases identical to TRBD1. This clonotype was obtained from a woman in her forties or fifties with alopecia areata. Some clones in this sample may be carry-over from other donors' samples. CDR3 nucleotides: TGTGCCAGCAGAACCGGGACAGCAAATTCACCCCTCCACTTT. Amino acid sequence: CASRTGTANSPLHF.